Below, 16 T cell receptor beta chains from the same sample are listed, as sequenced in a study of T-cell reconstitution after alpha-beta-depleted transplantation in children. Unique molecular identifiers were incorporated during preparation of the TCRbeta library. MiXCR, run by TCRdb on the PCR reads, gives a single entry per CDR3 protein. Here the sample spans approximately 110,000 distinct CDR3 sequences, about a tenth being singletons. Source: PBMCs, taken before TCRalphabeta/CD19-depleted stem cell transplant. Source of these receptors: a boy aged 2 to 10 with acute lymphoblastic leukemia, due to receive a stem cell transplant.

Worth noting for this clonotype: A much more abundant neighbour one base away suggests this may be a read error. The V gene is TRBV7-2, the J gene TRBJ2-5; D is perhaps TRBD1 or TRBD2 (6 bases each). Per germline, CDR1 SGHTA and CDR2 FQGNSA. The CDR3 spans 15 residues. In DNA form, the CDR3 reads TGTGCCAGCAGCTTAGATGGCAGGGGAGGAAAGACCCAGCACTTC. Its protein is CASSLDGRGGKTQHF.

This clonotype was observed a handful of times. The rearrangement uses TRBV7-6 and TRBJ2-3, with D uncertain. Germline CDR1 SGHVS, CDR2 FNYEAQ. V lost 4 bases and J 4 bases, leaving 9 bases between the germline ends. This CDR3 is 13 amino acids long. CDR3 in amino acids: CASSSQLADTQYF. Written as DNA, the CDR3 is TGTGCCAGCAGCTCCCAGCTGGCAGATACGCAGTATTTT.

This clonotype occurred a few times. The chain employs TRBV7-2 and TRBJ1-5; D is possibly TRBD1 (6 bases). The V end lost 1 base, the J end lost 3 bases, and 13 bases lay between the germline ends. CDR3 length: 16 residues. Per the germline V gene, CDR1 is SGHTA and CDR2 is FQGNSA. This CDR3 is CASSLGLRDTNQPQHF. For the CDR3, the DNA is TGTGCCAGCAGCTTAGGCCTCCGGGACACCAATCAGCCCCAGCATTTT.

This rearrangement joins TRBV7-9 to TRBJ2-5, with 9 bases matching TRBD2. The CDR3 consists of 15 residues. Germline V gives CDR1 SEHNR, CDR2 FQNEAQ (reference sequence). V shed 4 bases and J 5 bases; nucleotides not matched to a gene: 8. CDR3 nucleotides: TGTGCCAGCAGCTCCGTTGAGGCGGGAGGGGAGACCCAGTACTTC. This translates into CASSSVEAGGETQYF.

This clonotype came up a few times. V and J are TRBV20-1 and TRBJ1-1; D not certain. The CDR3 has 13 amino acids. V was trimmed by 3 bases and J by 0 bases, leaving 8 bases between them. Germline CDR1 DFQATT, CDR2 SNEGSKA (reference sequence). CDR3 DNA: TGCAGTGCTAGCCTCCACATGAACACTGAAGCTTTCTTT. Residues: CSASLHMNTEAFF.

The rearrangement uses TRBV20-1 and TRBJ2-1, with TRBD2 matching over 12 bases. The CDR3 consists of 15 residues. CDR1 DFQATT and CDR2 SNEGSKA come from the germline V gene (reference sequence). V shed 6 bases, J shed 5 bases, and the junction held 8 bases outside the gene matches. The CDR3 region has the DNA TGCAGTGCAAGTACTAGCGGGAGGTGGAACAATGAGCAGTTCTTC. Translation: CSASTSGRWNNEQFF.

This rearrangement joins TRBV5-4 to TRBJ2-5, with a possible D match to TRBD1 (6 bases). The germline gives CDR1 SGHNT, CDR2 YYREEE (reference sequence). Trimming shortened V by 4 bases and J by 2 bases, and 15 bases separated the two germline ends. CDR3 size: 15 residues. The CDR3 loop reads CASSQGGRGQETQYF. The CDR3 nucleotides are TGTGCCAGCAGCCAAGGGGGAAGGGGGCAAGAGACCCAGTACTTC.

This clonotype turned up a few times. The V call is TRBV5-1, the J call TRBJ2-7, with a tentative D call TRBD2 (6 bases). V lost 5 bases and J 9 bases, leaving 15 bases between the germline ends. Germline V gene data show CDR1 as SGHRS and CDR2 as YFSETQ. The CDR3 is 12 residues long. CDR3 in amino acids: CASSRDSTGQYF. The DNA of the CDR3 is TGCGCCAGCAGTCGGGACTCAACAGGGCAGTACTTC.

This clonotype has more than one count but fewer than ten. The J gene is TRBJ2-2, the V gene TRBV30; D gene uncertain. The germline V gene encodes CDR1 GTSNPN and CDR2 SVGIG (reference sequence). The CDR3 is made up of 10 amino acids. Trimming took 1 base from V and 9 from J, leaving 3 bases between them. CDR3 in DNA: TGTGCCTGGAGTGACCGGGAGCTGTTTTTT. Protein sequence: CAWSDRELFF.

The rearrangement joins TRBV20-1 to TRBJ2-1; TRBD2 agrees at 9 bases. The CDR3 has 15 amino acids. The germline CDR1 and CDR2 sequences are DFQATT and SNEGSKA (reference sequence). V shed 6 bases, J shed 3 bases, and the junction held 9 bases outside the gene matches. CDR3 sequence: CSAPSGGSRYNEQFF. The DNA of the CDR3 is TGCAGTGCGCCGAGCGGGGGGTCACGCTACAATGAGCAGTTCTTC.

This clonotype was counted between two and nine times. This chain joins TRBV29-1 and TRBJ2-1; D call uncertain. The germline V gene has CDR1 SQVTM and CDR2 ANQGSEA. Trimming removed 3 bases from V and 12 bases from J, with 15 bases in between. The CDR3 contains 12 residues. CDR3 region: CSVEGLAVGQFF. CDR3 coding DNA: TGCAGCGTTGAGGGCCTCGCGGTGGGGCAGTTCTTC.

As regards this clonotype: The CDR3 end shows no conserved phenylalanine or tryptophan, and so a read error is likely. The chain links TRBV5-1 to TRBJ1-3, with D possibly being TRBD1 (5 bases). CDR3 size: 16 residues. Trimming shortened V by 4 bases and J by 2 bases, and 16 bases separated the two germline ends. Germline CDR1 and CDR2: SGHRS and YFSETQ. This chain's CDR3 is CASSPAGERAGNTIYY. CDR3 coding DNA: TGCGCCAGCAGCCCGGCGGGGGAGAGGGCTGGAAACACCATATATTAT.

This clonotype occurred many times. CDR3 DNA: TGTGCCAGCAGTTTAGCGCGGGGGGCCTACGAGCAGTACTTC. Protein: CASSLARGAYEQYF. J is TRBJ2-7 and V is TRBV12-3 or TRBV12-4; 8 bases are shared with TRBD2. The CDR3 has 14 residues. The V segment lost 0 bases and the J segment 2 bases; nucleotides outside the gene matches: 0.

This clonotype turned up a few times. CDR3 amino acids: CASSRDPRNTIYF. The CDR3 nucleotides read TGTGCCAGCAGCCGGGACCCAAGAAACACCATATATTTT. This rearrangement joins TRBV2 to TRBJ1-3, with D tentatively TRBD1 (5 bases). The V end was cut by 6 bases, the J end by 5 bases, with 11 bases between. The CDR3 runs to 13 residues. Germline CDR1 SNHLY, CDR2 FYNNEI.

This clonotype was seen only a few times. The chain carries TRBV28 and TRBJ1-2, with TRBD1 as a possible D gene (5 bases). This CDR3 comprises 15 residues. Germline CDR1 is MDHEN and CDR2 is SYDVKM. V lost 5 bases and J 8 bases, leaving 21 bases between the germline ends. CDR3 amino acids: CASSGGFLRGLGYTF. The CDR3 nucleotides read TGTGCCAGCAGTGGCGGTTTCCTAAGGGGTCTGGGCTACACCTTC.

The chain recombines TRBV30 with TRBJ2-1, with TRBD2 as a possible D gene (5 bases). This CDR3 has 12 residues. Trimming shortened V by 3 bases and J by 4 bases, and 7 bases separated the two germline ends. Germline V gene data show CDR1 as GTSNPN and CDR2 as SVGIG (reference sequence). CDR3 DNA: TGTGCCTGGAGGGACTGGTACAATGAGCAGTTCTTC. This gives the protein CAWRDWYNEQFF.